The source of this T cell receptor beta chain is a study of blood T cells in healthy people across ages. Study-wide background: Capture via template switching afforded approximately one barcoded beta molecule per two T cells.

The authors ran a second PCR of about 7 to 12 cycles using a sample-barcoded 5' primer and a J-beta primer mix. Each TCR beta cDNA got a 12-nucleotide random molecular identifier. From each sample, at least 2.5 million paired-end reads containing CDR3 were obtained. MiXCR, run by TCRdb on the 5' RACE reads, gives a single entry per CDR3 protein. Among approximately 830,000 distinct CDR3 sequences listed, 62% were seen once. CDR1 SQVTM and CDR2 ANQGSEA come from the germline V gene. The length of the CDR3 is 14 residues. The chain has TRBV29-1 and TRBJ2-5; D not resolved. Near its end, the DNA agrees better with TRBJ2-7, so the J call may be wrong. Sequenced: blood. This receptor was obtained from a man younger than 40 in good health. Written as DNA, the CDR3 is TGCAGCGTTGAACCCTCGGGCGGATCCTACGAGCAGTACTTC. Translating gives CSVEPSGGSYEQYF.